These T cell receptor beta chains were read from a single sample in a study of blood T cell repertoires in COVID-19. Sequenced by immunoSEQ multiplex PCR; TCRdb stores in-frame clones only, minus some. The top ten hold less than 20% of the sample, which has 15,000 or so clones, 87% seen once. Sequenced sample: peripheral blood. The receptors shown here come from a man between 45 and 60 years old with active COVID-19. The CDR3 runs from the conserved cysteine through the conserved F or W. Each record gives: D gene, CDR3 length, clone size, J gene, V gene, CDR3 protein, CDR3 DNA. A D gene is named only where the DNA matches it firmly. Clone sizes are given selectively: once, few, many, or a class where the clone is expanded.

. 14 . TRBJ2-1 TRBV20-1 CSASRQAHFDEQFF TGCAGTGCTAGTCGGCAGGCCCACTTTGATGAGCAGTTCTTC
. 13 . TRBJ2-7 TRBV28 CASSFAGLYEQYF TGTGCCAGCAGTTTCGCGGGGCTCTACGAGCAGTACTTC
TRBD2 17 . TRBJ2-1 TRBV6-2/TRBV6-3 CASSPRTSGSSYNEQFF TGTGCCAGCAGTCCCCGGACTAGCGGGAGCTCCTACAATGAGCAGTTCTTC
. 11 . TRBJ1-5 TRBV28 CASRSNQPQHF TGTGCCAGCAGATCAAATCAGCCCCAGCATTTT
TRBD2 14 . TRBJ2-1 TRBV11-2 CASSWSGGGNEQFF TGTGCCAGCAGCTGGTCCGGGGGGGGCAATGAGCAGTTCTTC
. 12 . TRBJ2-1 TRBV28 CASTFAYGEQFF TGTGCCAGCACCTTCGCCTACGGTGAGCAGTTCTTC
. 15 . TRBJ1-5 TRBV5-5 CASSFSGGGGQPQHF TGTGCCAGCAGCTTTTCAGGTGGAGGAGGTCAGCCCCAGCATTTT
TRBD1 15 . TRBJ1-1 TRBV10-3 CAISKRQGRETEAFF TGTGCCATCAGTAAAAGACAGGGAAGGGAAACTGAAGCTTTCTTT
TRBD2 20 . TRBJ2-1 TRBV4-1 CASSQAPGLAGGLRDNEQFF TGCGCCAGCAGCCAAGCCCCGGGACTAGCGGGAGGTTTGCGGGACAATGAGCAGTTCTTC
. 14 . TRBJ2-2 TRBV7-2 CASSSEPSTGELFF TGTGCCAGCAGCTCCGAGCCGAGTACCGGGGAGCTGTTTTTT
. 16 . TRBJ2-5 TRBV6-2/TRBV6-3 CASSYSHGQISTTQYF TGTGCCAGCAGTTACTCGCATGGACAGATCTCCACGACCCAGTACTTC
TRBD1 19 . TRBJ2-6 TRBV13 CASSSTSGTGRSGANVLTF TGTGCCAGCAGCTCAACCTCCGGGACAGGGCGCTCTGGGGCCAACGTCCTGACTTTC
. 11 . TRBJ2-7 TRBV19 CASTSGVEQYF .
TRBD2 15 . TRBJ2-7 TRBV27 CASSPGLADRYEQYF TGTGCCAGCAGTCCCGGACTAGCGGATCGGTACGAGCAGTACTTC
. 17 . TRBJ1-1 TRBV11-2 CASSFGQVRERRTEAFF TGTGCCAGCAGCTTTGGGCAGGTCCGCGAGAGGAGGACTGAAGCTTTCTTT
. 17 few TRBJ1-5 TRBV2 CASNPAQGAYSNQPQHF TGTGCCAGCAACCCCGCACAGGGCGCATATAGCAATCAGCCCCAGCATTTT
. 16 . TRBJ1-6 TRBV19 CASSITLTIHGSPLHF TGTGCCAGTAGTATAACCCTCACTATCCATGGTTCACCCCTCCACTTT
. 14 . TRBJ1-5 TRBV9 CASSVAEVGQPQHF TGTGCCAGCAGCGTAGCCGAGGTCGGGCAGCCCCAGCATTTT
TRBD2 13 . TRBJ2-5 TRBV5-1 CASSYSGQETQYF TGCGCCAGCAGCTATAGCGGGCAAGAGACCCAGTACTTC
TRBD1 17 few TRBJ2-2 TRBV27 CASRIYRGRGGTGELFF TGTGCCAGCAGGATTTACAGGGGCCGAGGGGGCACCGGGGAGCTGTTTTTT
. 13 once TRBJ1-5 TRBV18 CASSPDRNQPQHF TGTGCCAGCTCACCGGACAGAAATCAGCCCCAGCATTTT
. 16 . TRBJ2-1 TRBV9 CASSVLHGSSYNEQFF TGTGCCAGCAGCGTACTTCACGGGAGCTCCTACAATGAGCAGTTCTTC
TRBD1 14 . TRBJ1-1 TRBV19 CASSIGRDRGLAFF TGTGCCAGTAGTATCGGCCGGGACAGGGGACTAGCTTTCTTT
TRBD1 13 . TRBJ2-7 TRBV9 CASTGTVLGEQYF TGTGCCAGCACCGGGACAGTCTTAGGGGAGCAGTACTTC
. 15 . TRBJ2-1 TRBV18 CASSPLALSYNEQFF TGTGCCAGCTCACCACTAGCGCTCTCCTACAATGAGCAGTTCTTC
TRBD1 17 . TRBJ2-7 TRBV6-2/TRBV6-3 CASSAGTDSALPYEQYF TGTGCCAGCAGTGCCGGGACAGACTCTGCCCTCCCCTACGAGCAGTACTTC
TRBD1 15 . TRBJ1-4 TRBV5-6 CATKAGTAENEKLFF TGTGCCACCAAAGCCGGGACAGCTGAGAATGAAAAACTGTTTTTT
. 11 . TRBJ1-2 TRBV20-1 CSVPETDGYTF TGCAGTGTTCCGGAGACGGATGGCTACACCTTC
TRBD2 14 . TRBJ2-7 TRBV6-6 CASSAGGPEGEQYF TGTGCCAGCAGTGCGGGAGGGCCCGAGGGAGAGCAGTACTTC
. 14 medium-sized TRBJ2-1 TRBV15 CATSAQYSYNEQFF TGTGCCACCAGCGCTCAGTACTCCTACAATGAGCAGTTCTTC
TRBD1 13 . TRBJ2-5 TRBV19 CASSMSGTGWQYF TGTGCCAGTAGTATGTCCGGGACAGGGTGGCAGTACTTC
. 15 . TRBJ1-5 TRBV19 CASSRGGGSNQPQHF TGTGCCAGTAGTCGCGGGGGCGGGAGCAATCAGCCCCAGCATTTT
TRBD2 20 . TRBJ2-1 TRBV15 CATSRERLAGAPSSYNEQFF TGTGCCACCAGCAGAGAGAGGCTAGCGGGAGCGCCGAGCTCCTACAATGAGCAGTTCTTC
TRBD2 15 . TRBJ2-1 TRBV2 CARRHRGTSNNEQFF TGTGCCAGACGGCATCGAGGGACTAGCAACAATGAGCAGTTCTTC
. 11 once TRBJ2-5 TRBV7-9 CASSYGETQYF TGTGCCAGCAGCTACGGAGAGACCCAGTACTTC
. 13 . TRBJ1-1 TRBV7-6 CASSFNPQSLAFF TGTGCCAGCAGCTTCAATCCCCAGTCGTTGGCTTTCTTT
. 15 . TRBJ2-1 TRBV6-2/TRBV6-3 CASSQDSYPTNEQFF TGTGCCAGCAGTCAGGACAGTTACCCCACCAATGAGCAGTTCTTC
. 16 . TRBJ1-2 TRBV4-3 CASSQEIETPNYGYTF TGCGCCAGCAGCCAAGAAATTGAGACTCCTAACTATGGCTACACCTTC
. 13 few TRBJ1-2 TRBV4-3 CASSQKLYEGYTF TGCGCCAGCAGCCAGAAACTCTATGAGGGCTACACCTTC
TRBD2 16 . TRBJ2-2 TRBV2 CASSPQGLKNTGELFF TGTGCCAGCAGTCCTCAGGGACTAAAGAACACCGGGGAGCTGTTTTTT
TRBD1 15 . TRBJ1-5 TRBV18 CASSSGTGSDQPQHF TGTGCCAGCTCATCCGGGACAGGGTCCGATCAGCCCCAGCATTTT
. 11 few TRBJ1-2 TRBV29-1 CSVNIGDGYTF TGCAGCGTTAACATCGGGGATGGCTACACCTTC
. 11 . TRBJ1-2 TRBV12-3/TRBV12-4 CASSLTGGLTF TGTGCCAGCAGTTTGACAGGCGGTCTGACCTTC
. 16 few TRBJ1-2 TRBV24-1 CATSDTPGPGSRGYTF TGTGCCACCAGTGATACCCCGGGACCCGGGAGTCGTGGCTACACCTTC
TRBD1 16 . TRBJ1-2 TRBV5-4 CASSVGLNRGREGYTF TGTGCCAGCAGCGTGGGTCTGAACAGGGGAAGAGAAGGCTACACCTTC
. 15 . TRBJ2-3 TRBV6-4 CASSDEQGGTDTQYF TGTGCCAGCAGTGACGAGCAGGGAGGTACAGATACGCAGTATTTT
. 15 . TRBJ2-2 TRBV6-2/TRBV6-3 CASSQADTNTGELFF TGTGCCAGCAGTCAAGCGGATACGAACACCGGGGAGCTGTTTTTT
. 15 . TRBJ1-6 TRBV3-1/TRBV3-2 CASSPRGEEGSPLHF TGTGCCAGCAGCCCACGGGGGGAAGAAGGATCACCCCTCCACTTT
TRBD2 15 . TRBJ2-7 TRBV6-2/TRBV6-3 CASSPLTSGTYEQYF TGTGCCAGCAGCCCACTGACTAGCGGTACCTACGAGCAGTACTTC
. 14 . TRBJ2-3 TRBV6-5 CASSYSGATDTQYF TGTGCCAGCAGTTACTCGGGGGCCACAGATACGCAGTATTTT
TRBD2 13 few TRBJ2-1 TRBV7-2 CASSLGLREWSFF TGTGCCAGCAGCTTGGGGTTGCGGGAGTGGAGTTTCTTC
. 12 once TRBJ2-5 TRBV28 CASSLKRETQYF TGTGCCAGCAGCCTAAAACGGGAGACCCAGTACTTC
. 15 . TRBJ1-1 TRBV5-1 CASAYSGGQNTEAFF TGCGCCAGCGCCTACTCTGGCGGACAGAACACTGAAGCTTTCTTT
. 15 . TRBJ1-4 TRBV18 CASSPPGGIGEKLFF TGTGCCAGCTCACCACCGGGGGGGATTGGTGAAAAACTGTTTTTT
TRBD1 15 . TRBJ2-1 TRBV15 CATSRVTGENNEQFF TGTGCCACCAGCAGAGTGACAGGGGAAAACAATGAGCAGTTCTTC
TRBD2 16 . TRBJ2-1 TRBV7-6 CASSRSTSGGYNEQFF TGTGCCAGCAGTAGGTCCACTAGCGGGGGTTACAATGAGCAGTTCTTC